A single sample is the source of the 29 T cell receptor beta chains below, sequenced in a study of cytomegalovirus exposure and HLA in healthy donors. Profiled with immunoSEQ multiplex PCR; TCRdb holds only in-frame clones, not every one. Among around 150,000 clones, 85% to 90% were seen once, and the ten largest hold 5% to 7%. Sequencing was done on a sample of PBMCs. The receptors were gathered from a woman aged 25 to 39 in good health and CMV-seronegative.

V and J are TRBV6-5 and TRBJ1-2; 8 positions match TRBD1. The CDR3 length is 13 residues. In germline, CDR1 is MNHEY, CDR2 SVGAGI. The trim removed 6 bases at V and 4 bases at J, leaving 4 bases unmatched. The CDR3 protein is CASRPTGGYGYTF. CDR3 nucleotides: TGTGCCAGCAGACCTACAGGGGGCTATGGCTACACCTTC.

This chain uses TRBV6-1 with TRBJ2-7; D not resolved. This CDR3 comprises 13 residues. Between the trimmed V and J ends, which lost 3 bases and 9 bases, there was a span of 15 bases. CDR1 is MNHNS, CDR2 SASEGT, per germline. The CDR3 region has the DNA TGTGCCAGCAGTGACAGATTTGAGAGTGTGCAGTACTTC. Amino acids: CASSDRFESVQYF.

The CDR3 DNA sequence: TGCAGCGTTGAAACTCCCCAGGGACAGAACACTGAAGCTTTCTTT. As protein: CSVETPQGQNTEAFF. This rearrangement joins TRBV29-1 to TRBJ1-1, with D perhaps TRBD1 (6 bases). Per the germline V gene, CDR1 is SQVTM and CDR2 is ANQGSEA. Between the trimmed V and J ends, which lost 2 bases and 1 base, there was a span of 14 bases. The CDR3 is made up of 15 amino acids.

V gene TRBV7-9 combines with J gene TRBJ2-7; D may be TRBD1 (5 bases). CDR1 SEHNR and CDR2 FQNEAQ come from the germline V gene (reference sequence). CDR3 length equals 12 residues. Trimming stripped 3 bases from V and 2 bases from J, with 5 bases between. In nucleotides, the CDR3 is TGTGCCAGCAGCTTCAGGGCCTACGAGCAGTACTTC. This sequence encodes CASSFRAYEQYF.

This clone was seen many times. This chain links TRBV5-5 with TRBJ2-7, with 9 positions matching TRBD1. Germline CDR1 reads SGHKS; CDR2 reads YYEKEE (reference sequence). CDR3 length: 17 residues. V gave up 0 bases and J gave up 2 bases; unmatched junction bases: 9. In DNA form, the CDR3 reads TGTGCCAGCAGCTTGGGATTCGGGACAGGGATCACCTACGAGCAGTACTTC. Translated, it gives CASSLGFGTGITYEQYF.

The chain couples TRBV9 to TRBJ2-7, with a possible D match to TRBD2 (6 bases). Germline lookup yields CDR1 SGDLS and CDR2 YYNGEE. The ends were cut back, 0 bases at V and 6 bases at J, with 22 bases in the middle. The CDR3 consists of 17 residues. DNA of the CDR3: TGTGCCAGCAGCGTAGACATTCCGGGGCTGGGGGGAGCCGAGCAGTACTTC. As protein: CASSVDIPGLGGAEQYF.

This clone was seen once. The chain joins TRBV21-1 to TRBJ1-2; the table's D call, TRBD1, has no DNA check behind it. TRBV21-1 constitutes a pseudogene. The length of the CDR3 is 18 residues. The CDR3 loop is CASSKVRQVFLANYGYTF. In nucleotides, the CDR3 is TGTGCCAGCAGCAAGGTACGACAGGTTTTCTTAGCTAACTATGGCTACACCTTC.

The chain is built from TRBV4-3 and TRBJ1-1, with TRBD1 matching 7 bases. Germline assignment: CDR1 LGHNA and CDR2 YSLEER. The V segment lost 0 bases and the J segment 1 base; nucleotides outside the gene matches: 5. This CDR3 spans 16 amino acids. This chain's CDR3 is CASSQDRGTANTEAFF. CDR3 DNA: TGCGCCAGCAGCCAAGATCGAGGGACAGCGAACACTGAAGCTTTCTTT.

In DNA, the CDR3 is TGCGCCAGCAGCCGCTCTAGAGTTCCGGAGACAATAAACACCGGGGAGCTGTTTTTT. This sequence encodes CASSRSRVPETINTGELFF. This sequence joins TRBV4-1 and TRBJ2-2; D not resolved. Germline values: CDR1 MGHRA, CDR2 YSYEKL. Trimming cost V 4 bases and J 2 bases, with 23 bases left between them. The length of the CDR3 is 19 residues.

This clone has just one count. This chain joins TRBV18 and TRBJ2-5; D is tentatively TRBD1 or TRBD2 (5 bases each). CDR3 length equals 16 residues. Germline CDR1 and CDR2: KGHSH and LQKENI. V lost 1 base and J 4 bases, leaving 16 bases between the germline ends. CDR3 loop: CASSPREGPEIETQYF. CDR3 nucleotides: TGTGCCAGCTCACCACGTGAGGGGCCAGAAATAGAGACCCAGTACTTC.

CDR3 sequence: CAWSPKGRLPYEQYF. The CDR3 bases are TGTGCCTGGTCCCCAAAGGGGAGGCTCCCCTACGAGCAGTACTTC. This sequence joins TRBV30 and TRBJ2-7, with TRBD2 as a possible D gene (6 bases). Between the trimmed V and J ends, which lost 5 bases and 2 bases, there was a span of 19 bases. CDR3 length: 15 amino acids. The germline gives CDR1 GTSNPN, CDR2 SVGIG (reference sequence).

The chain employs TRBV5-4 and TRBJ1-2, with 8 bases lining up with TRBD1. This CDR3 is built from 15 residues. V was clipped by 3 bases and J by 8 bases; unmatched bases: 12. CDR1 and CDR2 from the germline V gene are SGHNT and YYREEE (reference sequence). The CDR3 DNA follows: TGTGCCAGCAGCTCCCGGACAGGGTGGCTACGGGGCTACACCTTC. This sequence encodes CASSSRTGWLRGYTF.

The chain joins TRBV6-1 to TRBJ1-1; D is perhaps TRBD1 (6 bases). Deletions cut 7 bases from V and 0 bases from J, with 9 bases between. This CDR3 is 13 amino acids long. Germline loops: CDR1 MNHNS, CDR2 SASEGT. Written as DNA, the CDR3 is TGTGCCAGCACCCCAGGGGTGAACACTGAAGCTTTCTTT. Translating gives CASTPGVNTEAFF.

The CDR3 here is CASSRLAGDTDTQYF. DNA of the CDR3: TGTGCCAGCAGTCGACTAGCGGGGGATACAGATACGCAGTATTTT. The genes are TRBV5-8 and TRBJ2-3; 12 positions agree with TRBD2. Germline V CDR1 and CDR2: SGHTS, YDEGEE. J gave up 3 bases and V 5 bases, and 4 bases lay outside the gene matches. The CDR3 is 15 amino acids.

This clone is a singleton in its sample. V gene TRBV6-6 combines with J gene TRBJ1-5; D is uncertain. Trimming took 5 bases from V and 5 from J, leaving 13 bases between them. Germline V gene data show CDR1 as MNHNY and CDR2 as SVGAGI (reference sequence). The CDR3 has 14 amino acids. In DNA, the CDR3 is TGTGCCAGCAGTCGAAGAAGAGATGATCAGCCCCAGCATTTT. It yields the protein CASSRRRDDQPQHF.

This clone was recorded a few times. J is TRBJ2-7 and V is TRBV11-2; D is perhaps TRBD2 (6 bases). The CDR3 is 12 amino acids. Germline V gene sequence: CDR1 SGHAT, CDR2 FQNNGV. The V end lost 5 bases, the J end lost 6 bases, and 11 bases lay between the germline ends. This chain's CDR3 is CASSRDSPEQYF. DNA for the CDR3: TGTGCCAGCAGCCGGGACTCCCCCGAGCAGTACTTC. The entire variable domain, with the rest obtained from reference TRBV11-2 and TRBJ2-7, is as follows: EAGVAQSPRYKIIEKRQSVAFWCNPISGHATLYWYQQILGQGPKLLIQFQNNGVVDDSQLPKDRFSAERLKGVDSTLKIQPAKLEDSAVYLCASSRDSPEQYFGPGTRLTVT.

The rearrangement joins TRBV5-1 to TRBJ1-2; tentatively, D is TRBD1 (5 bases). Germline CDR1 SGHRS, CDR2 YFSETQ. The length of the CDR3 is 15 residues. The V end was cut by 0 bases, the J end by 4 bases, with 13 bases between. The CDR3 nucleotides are TGCGCCAGCAGCTTGGGAGACAGTGTCGGCTATGGCTACACCTTC. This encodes CASSLGDSVGYGYTF.

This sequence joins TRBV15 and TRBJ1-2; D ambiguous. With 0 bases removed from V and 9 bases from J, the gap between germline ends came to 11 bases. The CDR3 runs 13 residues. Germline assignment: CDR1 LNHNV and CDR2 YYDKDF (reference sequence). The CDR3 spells CATSRDRGGSYTF. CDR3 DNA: TGTGCCACCAGCAGAGATCGAGGCGGAAGCTACACCTTC.

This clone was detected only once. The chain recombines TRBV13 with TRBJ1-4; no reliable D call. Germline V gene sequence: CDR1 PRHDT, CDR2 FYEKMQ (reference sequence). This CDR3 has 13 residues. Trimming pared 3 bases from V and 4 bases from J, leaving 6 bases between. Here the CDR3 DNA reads TGTGCCAGCAGCTTCGGGGTTAATGAAAAACTGTTTTTT. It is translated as CASSFGVNEKLFF. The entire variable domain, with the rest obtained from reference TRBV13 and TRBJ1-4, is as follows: AAGVIQSPRHLIKEKRETATLKCYPIPRHDTVYWYQQGPGQDPQFLISFYEKMQSDKGSIPDRFSAQQFSDYHSELNMSSLELGDSALYFCASSFGVNEKLFFGSGTQLSVL.

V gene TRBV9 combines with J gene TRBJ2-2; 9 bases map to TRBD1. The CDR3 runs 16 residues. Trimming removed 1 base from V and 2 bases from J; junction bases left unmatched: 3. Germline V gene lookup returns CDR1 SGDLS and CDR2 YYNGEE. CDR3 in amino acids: CASSVKGQGNTGELFF. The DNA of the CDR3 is TGTGCCAGCAGCGTAAAGGGACAGGGAAACACCGGGGAGCTGTTTTTT.

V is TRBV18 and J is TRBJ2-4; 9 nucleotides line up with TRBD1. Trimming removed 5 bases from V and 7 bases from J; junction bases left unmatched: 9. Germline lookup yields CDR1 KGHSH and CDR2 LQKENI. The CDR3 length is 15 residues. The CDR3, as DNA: TGTGCCAGCTCATTAAACCGGGACAGGGTGAACATTCAGTACTTC. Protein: CASSLNRDRVNIQYF. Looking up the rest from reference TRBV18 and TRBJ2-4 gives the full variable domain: NAGVMQNPRHLVRRRGQEARLRCSPMKGHSHVYWYRQLPEEGLKFMVYLQKENIIDESGMPKERFSAEFPKEGPSILRIQQVVRGDSAAYFCASSLNRDRVNIQYFGAGTRLSVL.

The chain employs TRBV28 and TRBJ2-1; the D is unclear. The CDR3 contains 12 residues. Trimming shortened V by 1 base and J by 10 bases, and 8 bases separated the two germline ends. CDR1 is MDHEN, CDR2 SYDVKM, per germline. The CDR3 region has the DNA TGTGCCAGCAGTTTATCCGGACGAGAGCAGTTCTTC. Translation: CASSLSGREQFF.

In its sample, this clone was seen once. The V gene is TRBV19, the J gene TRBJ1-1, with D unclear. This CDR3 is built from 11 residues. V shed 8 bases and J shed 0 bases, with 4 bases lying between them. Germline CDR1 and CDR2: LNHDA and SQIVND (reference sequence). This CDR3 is CASSMNTEAFF. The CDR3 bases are TGTGCCAGTTCTATGAACACTGAAGCTTTCTTT.

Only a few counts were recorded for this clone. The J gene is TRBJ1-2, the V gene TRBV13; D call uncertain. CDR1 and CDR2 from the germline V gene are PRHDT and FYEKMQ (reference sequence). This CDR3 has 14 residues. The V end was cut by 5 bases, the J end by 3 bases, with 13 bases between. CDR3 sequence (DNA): TGTGCCAGCAGCGACCCCTCCCGGGACTATGGCTACACCTTC. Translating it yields CASSDPSRDYGYTF.

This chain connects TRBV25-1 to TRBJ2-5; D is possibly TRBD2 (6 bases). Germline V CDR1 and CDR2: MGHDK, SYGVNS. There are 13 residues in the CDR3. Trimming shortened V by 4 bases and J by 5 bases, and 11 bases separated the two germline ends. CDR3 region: CASSGHGRETQYF. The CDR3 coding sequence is TGTGCCAGCAGTGGGCATGGGAGGGAGACCCAGTACTTC.

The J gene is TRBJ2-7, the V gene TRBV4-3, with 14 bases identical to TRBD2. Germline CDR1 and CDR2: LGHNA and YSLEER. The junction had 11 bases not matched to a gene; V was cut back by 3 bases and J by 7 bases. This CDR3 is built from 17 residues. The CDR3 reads CASSHEPWTSGRQEQYF. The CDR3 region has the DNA TGCGCCAGCAGCCACGAACCATGGACTAGCGGGAGGCAGGAGCAGTACTTC.

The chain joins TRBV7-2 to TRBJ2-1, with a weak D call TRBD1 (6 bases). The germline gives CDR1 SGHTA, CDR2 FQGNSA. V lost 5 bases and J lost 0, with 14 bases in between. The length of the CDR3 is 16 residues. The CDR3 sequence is CASSQKTGHSYNEQFF. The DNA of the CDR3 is TGTGCCAGCAGCCAGAAGACAGGTCACTCCTACAATGAGCAGTTCTTC.

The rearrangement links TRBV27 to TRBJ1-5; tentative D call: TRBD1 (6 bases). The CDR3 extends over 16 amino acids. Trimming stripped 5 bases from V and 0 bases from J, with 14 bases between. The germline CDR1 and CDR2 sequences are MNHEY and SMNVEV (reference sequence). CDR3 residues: CASSPTGFYSNQPQHF. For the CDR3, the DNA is TGTGCCAGCAGTCCTACAGGGTTTTATAGCAATCAGCCCCAGCATTTT.

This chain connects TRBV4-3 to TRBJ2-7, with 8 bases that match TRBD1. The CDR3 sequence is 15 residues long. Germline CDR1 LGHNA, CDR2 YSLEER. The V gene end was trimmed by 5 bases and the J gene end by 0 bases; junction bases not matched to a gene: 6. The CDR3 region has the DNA TGCGCCAGCAGCTATGGGACAGGTGACTCCTACGAGCAGTACTTC. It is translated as CASSYGTGDSYEQYF.